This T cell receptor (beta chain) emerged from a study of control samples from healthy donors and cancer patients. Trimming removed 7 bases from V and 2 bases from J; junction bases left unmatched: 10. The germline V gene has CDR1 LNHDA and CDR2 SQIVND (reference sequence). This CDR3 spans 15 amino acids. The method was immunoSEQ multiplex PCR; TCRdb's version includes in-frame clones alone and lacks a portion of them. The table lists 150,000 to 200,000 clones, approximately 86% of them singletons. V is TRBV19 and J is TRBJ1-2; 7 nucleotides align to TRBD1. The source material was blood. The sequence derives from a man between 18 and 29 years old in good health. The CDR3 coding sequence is TGTGCCAGTAAGGGACAGCCCGAGATCAACTATGGCTACACCTTC. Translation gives CASKGQPEINYGYTF.